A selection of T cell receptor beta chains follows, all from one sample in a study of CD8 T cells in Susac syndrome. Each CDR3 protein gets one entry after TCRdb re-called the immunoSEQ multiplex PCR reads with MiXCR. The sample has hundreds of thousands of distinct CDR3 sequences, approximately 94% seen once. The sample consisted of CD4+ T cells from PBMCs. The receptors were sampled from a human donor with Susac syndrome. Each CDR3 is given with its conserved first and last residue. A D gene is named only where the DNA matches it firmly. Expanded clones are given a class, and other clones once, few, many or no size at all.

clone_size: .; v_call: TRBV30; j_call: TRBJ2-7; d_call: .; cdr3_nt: TGTGCCTGGAGCGGGGCAGGGTTTGAGCAGTACTTC; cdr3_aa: CAWSGAGFEQYF
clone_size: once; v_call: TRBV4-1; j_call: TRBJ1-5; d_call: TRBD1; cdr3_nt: TGCGCCAGCAGCCCCGGGAGGGGGCAGGGCAATCAGCCCCAGCATTTT; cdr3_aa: CASSPGRGQGNQPQHF
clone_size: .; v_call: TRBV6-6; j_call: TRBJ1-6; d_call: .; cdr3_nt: TGTGCCAGCAGTTTCCTCAGGGAGGATAATTCACCCCTCCACTTT; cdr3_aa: CASSFLREDNSPLHF
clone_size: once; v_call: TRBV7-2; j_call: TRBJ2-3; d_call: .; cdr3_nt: TGTGCCAGCAGCTTAGCCCACCGGGATACGCAGTATTTT; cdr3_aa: CASSLAHRDTQYF
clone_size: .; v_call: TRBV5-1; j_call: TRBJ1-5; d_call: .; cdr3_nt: TGCGCCAGCAGCCTACGGGATTTCCGTCAGCCCCAGCATTTT; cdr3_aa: CASSLRDFRQPQHF
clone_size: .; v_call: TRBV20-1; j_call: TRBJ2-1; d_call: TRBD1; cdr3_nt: TGCAGTGCGCGACAGGGGGTTTCCTACAATGAGCAGTTCTTC; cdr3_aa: CSARQGVSYNEQFF
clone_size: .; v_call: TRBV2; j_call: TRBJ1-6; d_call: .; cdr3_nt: TGTGCCAGCAGTGTTTTGCACGACAGTTCACCCCTCCACTTT; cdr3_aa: CASSVLHDSSPLHF
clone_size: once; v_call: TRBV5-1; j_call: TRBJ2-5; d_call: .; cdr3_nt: TGCGCCAGCAGCTTGGTGGGGGGAACTCAAGAGACCCAGTACTTC; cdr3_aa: CASSLVGGTQETQYF
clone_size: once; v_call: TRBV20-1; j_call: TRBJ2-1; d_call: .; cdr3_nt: TGCAGTGCTAGAGTCTCTGGCTACAATGAGCAGTTCTTC; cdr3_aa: CSARVSGYNEQFF
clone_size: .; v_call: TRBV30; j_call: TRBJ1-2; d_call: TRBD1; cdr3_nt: TGTGCCTGGAGGGACAGGGCTAACTATGGCTACACCTTC; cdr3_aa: CAWRDRANYGYTF
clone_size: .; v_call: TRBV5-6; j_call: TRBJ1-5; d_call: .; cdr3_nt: TGTGCCAGCAGCTCCTCCCCCACAGGGTCCGGGCAGCCCCAGCATTTT; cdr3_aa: CASSSSPTGSGQPQHF
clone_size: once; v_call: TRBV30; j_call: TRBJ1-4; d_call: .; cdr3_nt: TGTGCCTGGAGTTTCGGACAGCGGACAACTAATGAAAAACTGTTTTTT; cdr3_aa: CAWSFGQRTTNEKLFF
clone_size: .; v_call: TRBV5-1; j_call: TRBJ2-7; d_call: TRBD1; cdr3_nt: TGCGCCAGCAGCTGGGACAGGGGGCTGTACGAGCAGTACTTC; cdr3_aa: CASSWDRGLYEQYF
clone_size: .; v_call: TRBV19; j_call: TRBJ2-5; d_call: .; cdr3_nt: TGTGCCAGTAGTATGTCCTTGCGAGAGACCCAGTACTTC; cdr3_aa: CASSMSLRETQYF
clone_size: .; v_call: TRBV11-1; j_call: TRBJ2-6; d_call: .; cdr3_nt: TGTGCCAGTATCCAACAGTACGGGTTCAGGCGCTACTCTGGGGCCAACGTCCTGACTTTC; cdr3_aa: CASIQQYGFRRYSGANVLTF
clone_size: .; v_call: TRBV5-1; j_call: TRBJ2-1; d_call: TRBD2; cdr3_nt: TGCGCCAGCAGCTTTTCGGCTAGCGGGGAAAATGAGCAGTTCTTC; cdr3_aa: CASSFSASGENEQFF
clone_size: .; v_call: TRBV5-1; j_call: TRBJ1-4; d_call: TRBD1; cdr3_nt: TGCGCCAGCAGCTTGGAGGGGACAGGGTTGAATGAAAAACTGTTTTTT; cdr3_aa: CASSLEGTGLNEKLFF
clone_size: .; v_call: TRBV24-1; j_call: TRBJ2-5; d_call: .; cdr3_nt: TGTGCCACCAGTGATGGAGGGAAAGAGACCCAGTACTTC; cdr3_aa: CATSDGGKETQYF
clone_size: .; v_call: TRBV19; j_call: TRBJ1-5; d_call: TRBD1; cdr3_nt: TGTGCCAGTAGCCAGGGGGTCGCGCAGCCCCAGCATTTT; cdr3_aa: CASSQGVAQPQHF
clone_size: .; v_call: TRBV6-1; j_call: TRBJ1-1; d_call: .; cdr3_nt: TGTGCCAGCAGTGAACTCGGGGGGAATGCGAACACTGAAGCTTTCTTT; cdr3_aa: CASSELGGNANTEAFF
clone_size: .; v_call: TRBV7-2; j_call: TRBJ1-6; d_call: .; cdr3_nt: TGTGCCAGCAGCAACCTGGGCCAGGTCCTTAATTCACCCCTCCACTTT; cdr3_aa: CASSNLGQVLNSPLHF
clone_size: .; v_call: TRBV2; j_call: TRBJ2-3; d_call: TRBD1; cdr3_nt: TGTGCCAGCAGTGTGGGACAGGGGAAGGCAGATACGCAGTATTTT; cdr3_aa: CASSVGQGKADTQYF
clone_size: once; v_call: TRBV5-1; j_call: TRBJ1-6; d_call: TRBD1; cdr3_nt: TGCGCCAGCAGCTTGGAAACAGGGGTGTATAATTCACCCCTCCACTTT; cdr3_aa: CASSLETGVYNSPLHF
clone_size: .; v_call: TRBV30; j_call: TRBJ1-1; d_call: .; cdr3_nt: TGTGCCTGGAGTGTGGCGGTCGGGGGCCCCACTGAAGCTTTCTTT; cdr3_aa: CAWSVAVGGPTEAFF
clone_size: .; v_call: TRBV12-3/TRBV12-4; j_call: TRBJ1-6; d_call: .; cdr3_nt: TGTGCCAGCAGTTTCGCCAGGCTTAATTCACCCCTCCACTTT; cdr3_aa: CASSFARLNSPLHF